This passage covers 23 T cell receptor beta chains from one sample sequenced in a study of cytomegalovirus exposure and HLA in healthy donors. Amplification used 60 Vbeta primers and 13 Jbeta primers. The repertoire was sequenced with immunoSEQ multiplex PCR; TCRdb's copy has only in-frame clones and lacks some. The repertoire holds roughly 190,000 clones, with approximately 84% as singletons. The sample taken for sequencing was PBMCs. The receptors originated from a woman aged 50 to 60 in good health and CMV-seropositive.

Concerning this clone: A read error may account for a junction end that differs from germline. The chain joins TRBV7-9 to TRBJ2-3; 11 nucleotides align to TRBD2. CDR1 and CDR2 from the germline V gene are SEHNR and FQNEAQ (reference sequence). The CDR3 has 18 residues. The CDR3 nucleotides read TGTTCCAGCAGTCATAGTCGGGTAGCGGGGGGGCCCTTAGATACGCAGTATTTT. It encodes CSSSHSRVAGGPLDTQYF.

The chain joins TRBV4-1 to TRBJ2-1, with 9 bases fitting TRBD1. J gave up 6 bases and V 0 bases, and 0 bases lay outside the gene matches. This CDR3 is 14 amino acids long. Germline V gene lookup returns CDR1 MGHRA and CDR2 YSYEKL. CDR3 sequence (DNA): TGCGCCAGCAGCCAAGAGGACAGGGGCAATGAGCAGTTCTTC. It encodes CASSQEDRGNEQFF.

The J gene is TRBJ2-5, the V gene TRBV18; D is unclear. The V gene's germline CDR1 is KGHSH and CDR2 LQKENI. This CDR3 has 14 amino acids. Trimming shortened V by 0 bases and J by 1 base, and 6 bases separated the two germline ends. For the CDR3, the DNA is TGTGCCAGCTCACCACCTTCTCTCCAAGAGACCCAGTACTTC. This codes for CASSPPSLQETQYF.

The CDR3 loop is CASSEQGLTNEKLFF. CDR3 nucleotide sequence: TGTGCCAGCAGTGAGCAGGGTTTAACTAATGAAAAACTGTTTTTT. V usage is TRBV2 and J usage is TRBJ1-4; possible D gene TRBD1, 5 bases. The CDR3 totals 15 residues. Germline CDR1 reads SNHLY; CDR2 reads FYNNEI. Trimming pared 3 bases from V and 1 base from J, leaving 9 bases between.

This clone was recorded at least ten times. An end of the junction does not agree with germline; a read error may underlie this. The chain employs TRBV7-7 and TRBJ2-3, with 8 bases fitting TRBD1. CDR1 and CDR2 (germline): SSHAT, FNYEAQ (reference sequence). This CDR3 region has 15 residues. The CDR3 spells CASSLGQGKTDTQYF. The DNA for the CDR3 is TGTGCTAGCAGCCTAGGACAGGGAAAGACAGATACGCAGTATTTT.

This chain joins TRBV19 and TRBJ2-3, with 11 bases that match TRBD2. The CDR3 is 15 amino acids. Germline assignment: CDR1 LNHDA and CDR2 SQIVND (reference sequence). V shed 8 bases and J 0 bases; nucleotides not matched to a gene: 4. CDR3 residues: CASRLAGTSTDTQYF. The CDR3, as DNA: TGTGCCAGTCGACTAGCGGGGACGAGCACAGATACGCAGTATTTT.

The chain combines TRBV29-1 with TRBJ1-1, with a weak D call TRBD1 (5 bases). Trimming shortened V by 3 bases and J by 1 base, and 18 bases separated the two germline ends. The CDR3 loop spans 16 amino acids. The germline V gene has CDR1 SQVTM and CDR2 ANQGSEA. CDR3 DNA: TGCAGCGTTGAGGGGGGACGGCACGGATCGAACACTGAAGCTTTCTTT. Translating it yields CSVEGGRHGSNTEAFF. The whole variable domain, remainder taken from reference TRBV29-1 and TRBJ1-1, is SAVISQKPSRDICQRGTSLTIQCQVDSQVTMMFWYRQQPGQSLTLIATANQGSEATYESGFVIDKFPISRPNLTFSTLTVSNMSPEDSSIYLCSVEGGRHGSNTEAFFGQGTRLTVV.

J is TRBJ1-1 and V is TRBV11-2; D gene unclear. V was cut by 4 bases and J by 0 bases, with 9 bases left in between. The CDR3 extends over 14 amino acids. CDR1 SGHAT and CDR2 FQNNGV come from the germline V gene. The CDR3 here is CASSYDTVNTEAFF. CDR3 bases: TGTGCCAGCAGCTACGACACTGTGAACACTGAAGCTTTCTTT.

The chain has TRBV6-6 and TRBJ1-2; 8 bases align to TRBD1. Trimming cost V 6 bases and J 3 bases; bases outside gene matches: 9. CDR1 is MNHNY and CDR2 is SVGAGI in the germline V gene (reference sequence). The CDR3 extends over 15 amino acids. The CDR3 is CASRGTGQGDYGYTF. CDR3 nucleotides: TGTGCCAGCAGGGGAACAGGACAGGGCGACTATGGCTACACCTTC.

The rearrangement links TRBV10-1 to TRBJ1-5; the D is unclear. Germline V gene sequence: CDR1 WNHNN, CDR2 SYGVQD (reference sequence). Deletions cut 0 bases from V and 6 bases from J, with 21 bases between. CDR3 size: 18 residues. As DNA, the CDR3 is TGCGCCAGCAGTGAGTCGACCGGGCCCCCGGAGGACTGTCAGCCCCAGCATTTT. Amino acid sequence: CASSESTGPPEDCQPQHF.

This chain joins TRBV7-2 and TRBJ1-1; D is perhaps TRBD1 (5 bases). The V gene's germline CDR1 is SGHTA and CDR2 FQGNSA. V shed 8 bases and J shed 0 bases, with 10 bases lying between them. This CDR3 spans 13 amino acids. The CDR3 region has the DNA TGTGCCAGCGACACAGGCATGAACACTGAAGCTTTCTTT. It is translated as CASDTGMNTEAFF.

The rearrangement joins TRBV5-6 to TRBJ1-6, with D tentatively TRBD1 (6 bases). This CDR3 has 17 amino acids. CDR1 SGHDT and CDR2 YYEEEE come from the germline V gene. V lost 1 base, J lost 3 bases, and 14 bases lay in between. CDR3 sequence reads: CASSLTGQPYYNSPLHF. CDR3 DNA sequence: TGTGCCAGCAGCTTGACCGGACAGCCTTACTATAATTCACCCCTCCACTTT.

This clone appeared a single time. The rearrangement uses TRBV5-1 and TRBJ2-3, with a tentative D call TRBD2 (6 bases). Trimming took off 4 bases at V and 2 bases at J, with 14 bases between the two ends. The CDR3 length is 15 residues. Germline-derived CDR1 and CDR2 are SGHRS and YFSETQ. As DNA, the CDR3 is TGCGCCAGCAGCAAAATCGGGGGAGACACAGATACGCAGTATTTT. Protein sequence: CASSKIGGDTDTQYF.

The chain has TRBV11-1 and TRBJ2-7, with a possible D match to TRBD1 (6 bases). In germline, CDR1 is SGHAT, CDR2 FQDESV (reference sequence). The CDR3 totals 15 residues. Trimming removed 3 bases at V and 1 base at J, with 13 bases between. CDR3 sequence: CASSLERDMSYEQYF. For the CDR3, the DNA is TGTGCCAGCAGCTTGGAACGGGACATGTCCTACGAGCAGTACTTC.

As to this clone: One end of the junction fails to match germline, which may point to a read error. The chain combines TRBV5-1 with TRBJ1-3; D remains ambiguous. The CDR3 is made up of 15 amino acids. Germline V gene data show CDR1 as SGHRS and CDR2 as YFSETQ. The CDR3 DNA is TGTGCCAGCAGCTCGCGACATATCTCTGGAAACACCATATATTTT. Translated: CASSSRHISGNTIYF.

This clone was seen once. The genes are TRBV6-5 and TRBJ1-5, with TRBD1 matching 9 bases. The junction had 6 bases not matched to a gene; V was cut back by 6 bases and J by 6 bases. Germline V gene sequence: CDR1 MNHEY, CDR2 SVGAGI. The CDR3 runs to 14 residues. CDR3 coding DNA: TGTGCCAGCAGGGCGGGACAGGGTGTTCAGCCCCAGCATTTT. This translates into CASRAGQGVQPQHF.

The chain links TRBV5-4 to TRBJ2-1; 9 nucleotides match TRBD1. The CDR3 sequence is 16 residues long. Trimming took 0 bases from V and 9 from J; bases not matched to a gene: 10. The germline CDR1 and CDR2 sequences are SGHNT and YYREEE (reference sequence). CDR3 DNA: TGTGCCAGCAGCTTGGGCGCGGGACAGGGAATCGGTGAGCAGTTCTTC. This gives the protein CASSLGAGQGIGEQFF.

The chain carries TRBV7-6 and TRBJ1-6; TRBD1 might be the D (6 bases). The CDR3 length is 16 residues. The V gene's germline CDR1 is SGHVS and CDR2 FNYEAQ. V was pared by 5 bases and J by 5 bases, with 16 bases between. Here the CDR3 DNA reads TGTGCCAGCAGCGCTCAACAGGGTGGTAATAATTCACCCCTCCACTTT. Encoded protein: CASSAQQGGNNSPLHF.

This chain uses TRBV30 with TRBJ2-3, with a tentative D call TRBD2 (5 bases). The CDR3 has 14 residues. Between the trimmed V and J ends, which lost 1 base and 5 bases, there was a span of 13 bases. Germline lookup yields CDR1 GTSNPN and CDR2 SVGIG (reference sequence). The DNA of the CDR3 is TGTGCCTGGAGTGCAGGATTTGCGGGAGATACGCAGTATTTT. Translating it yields CAWSAGFAGDTQYF.

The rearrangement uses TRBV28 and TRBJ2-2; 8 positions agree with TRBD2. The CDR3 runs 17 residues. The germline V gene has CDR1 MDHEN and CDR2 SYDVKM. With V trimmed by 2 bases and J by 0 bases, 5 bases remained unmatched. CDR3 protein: CASSLISGTPNTGELFF. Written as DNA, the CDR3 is TGTGCCAGCAGTTTAATTAGCGGGACCCCGAACACCGGGGAGCTGTTTTTT.

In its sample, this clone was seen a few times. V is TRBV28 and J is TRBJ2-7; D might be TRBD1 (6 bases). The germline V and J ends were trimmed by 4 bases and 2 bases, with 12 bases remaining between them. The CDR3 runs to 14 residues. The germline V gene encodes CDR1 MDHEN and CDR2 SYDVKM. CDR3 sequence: CASSSPQGPYEQYF. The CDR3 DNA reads TGTGCCAGCAGTTCACCACAGGGTCCCTACGAGCAGTACTTC.

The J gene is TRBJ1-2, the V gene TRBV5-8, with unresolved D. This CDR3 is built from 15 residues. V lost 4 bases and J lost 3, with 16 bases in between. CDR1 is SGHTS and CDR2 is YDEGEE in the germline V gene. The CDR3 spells CASSNLPEVDYGYTF. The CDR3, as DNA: TGTGCCAGCAGCAATTTACCGGAGGTGGACTATGGCTACACCTTC.

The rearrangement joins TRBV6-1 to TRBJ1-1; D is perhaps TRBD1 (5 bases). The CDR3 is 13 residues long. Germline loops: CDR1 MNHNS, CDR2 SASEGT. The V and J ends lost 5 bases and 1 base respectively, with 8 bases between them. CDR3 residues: CASSLTGNTEAFF. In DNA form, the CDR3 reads TGTGCCAGCAGTCTTACAGGGAACACTGAAGCTTTCTTT.